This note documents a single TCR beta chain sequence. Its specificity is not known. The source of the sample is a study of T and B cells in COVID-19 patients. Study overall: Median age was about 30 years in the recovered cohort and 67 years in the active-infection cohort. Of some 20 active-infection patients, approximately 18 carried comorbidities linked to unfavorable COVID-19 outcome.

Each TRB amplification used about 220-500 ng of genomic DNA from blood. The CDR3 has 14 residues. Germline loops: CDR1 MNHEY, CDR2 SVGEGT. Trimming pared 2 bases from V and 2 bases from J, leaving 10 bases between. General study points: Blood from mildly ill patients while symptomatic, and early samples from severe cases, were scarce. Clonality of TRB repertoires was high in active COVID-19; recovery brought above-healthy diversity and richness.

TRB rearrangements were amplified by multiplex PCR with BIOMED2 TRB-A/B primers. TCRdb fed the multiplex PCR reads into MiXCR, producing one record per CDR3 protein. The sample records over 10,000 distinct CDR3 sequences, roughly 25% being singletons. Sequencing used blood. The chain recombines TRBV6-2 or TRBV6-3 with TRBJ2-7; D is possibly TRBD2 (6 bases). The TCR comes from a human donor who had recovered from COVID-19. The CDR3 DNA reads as TGTGCCAGCAGTTACGGCGGGGATACCTACGAGCAGTACTTC. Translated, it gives CASSYGGDTYEQYF.